One and the same sample provided the 26 T cell receptor beta chains below, sequenced in a study of blood T cell repertoires in COVID-19. Using immunoSEQ multiplex PCR, the repertoire was profiled, and TCRdb retains in-frame clones only, with some absent. Found here are about 200,000 clones, around four fifths of them singletons; the top ten hold under 0.95%. The sample was peripheral blood. The receptors shown here come from a man in his 60s with COVID-19, enrolled during active disease.

This clone was counted once. The sample has other DNA sequences that encode this CDR3 too. The rearrangement uses TRBV18 and TRBJ1-1; no clear D. This CDR3 spans 13 amino acids. V was clipped by 3 bases and J by 5 bases, with 10 bases between them. Germline V gene data show CDR1 as KGHSH and CDR2 as LQKENI. The CDR3 loop reads CASSPQRETEAFF. In nucleotides, the CDR3 is TGTGCCAGCTCACCGCAAAGAGAAACTGAAGCTTTCTTT. The variable domain in full, completed from reference TRBV18 and TRBJ1-1, reads NAGVMQNPRHLVRRRGQEARLRCSPMKGHSHVYWYRQLPEEGLKFMVYLQKENIIDESGMPKERFSAEFPKEGPSILRIQQVVRGDSAAYFCASSPQRETEAFFGQGTRLTVV.

V usage is TRBV28 and J usage is TRBJ2-7; TRBD2 is a possible D gene (5 bases). In germline, CDR1 is MDHEN, CDR2 SYDVKM. CDR3 size: 13 residues. V was cut by 5 bases and J by 0 bases, with 8 bases left in between. The CDR3 coding sequence is TGTGCCAGCAGTCCAGCGGTCTCCTACGAGCAGTACTTC. The encoded protein is CASSPAVSYEQYF. Supplemented by reference TRBV28 and TRBJ2-7, the full variable domain reads DVKVTQSSRYLVKRTGEKVFLECVQDMDHENMFWYRQDPGLGLRLIYFSYDVKMKEKGDIPEGYSVSREKKERFSLILESASTNQTSMYLCASSPAVSYEQYFGPGTRLTVT.

CDR3 nucleotide sequence: TGTGCCAGCAGCCCCTCGGGGGGGCGTGAAGCTTTCTTT. Translated, it gives CASSPSGGREAFF. The V and J genes are TRBV12-3 or TRBV12-4 and TRBJ1-1; a possible D gene is TRBD1 (6 bases). There are 13 residues in the CDR3. V gave up 6 bases and J gave up 7 bases, with 15 bases separating them.

The gene calls are TRBV18 and TRBJ1-1, with 8 positions matching TRBD1. CDR3 length: 15 residues. Trimming at V came to 3 bases and at J to 4 bases, leaving 7 bases not matched to a gene. CDR1 and CDR2 (germline): KGHSH, LQKENI. CDR3 bases: TGTGCCAGCTCACCGTACGGACAGGGCGTCACTGAAGCTTTCTTT. It is translated as CASSPYGQGVTEAFF.

The chain uses TRBV6-5 and TRBJ1-2, with 8 bases matching TRBD1. CDR1 is MNHEY and CDR2 is SVGAGI in the germline V gene. The CDR3 consists of 13 residues. V was clipped by 8 bases and J by 5 bases; unmatched bases: 7. This chain's CDR3 is CASDDRGRYGYTF. For the CDR3, the DNA is TGTGCCAGCGACGACAGGGGACGGTATGGCTACACCTTC.

The genes are TRBV2 and TRBJ1-3; D not resolved. The CDR3 is 12 residues long. Germline V gene sequence: CDR1 SNHLY, CDR2 FYNNEI. V lost 5 bases, J lost 1 base, and 3 bases lay in between. This CDR3 is CASSQSGNTIYF. CDR3 in DNA: TGTGCCAGCAGTCAGTCTGGAAACACCATATATTTT.

On this clone: At the DNA level, this CDR3 is encoded by other sequences in the same sample as well. V usage is TRBV18 and J usage is TRBJ2-7, with a weak D call TRBD1 (6 bases). V gave up 2 bases and J gave up 4 bases, with 12 bases separating them. CDR3 size: 14 residues. The germline CDR1 and CDR2 sequences are KGHSH and LQKENI. The CDR3 region is CASSPTGKGYEQYF. DNA for the CDR3: TGTGCCAGCTCACCAACAGGGAAGGGGTACGAGCAGTACTTC.

The V and J genes are TRBV7-9 and TRBJ1-5, with 8 bases fitting TRBD1. Germline assignment: CDR1 SEHNR and CDR2 FQNEAQ (reference sequence). The V and J ends lost 4 bases and 5 bases, in that order; junction bases with no gene match: 4. The CDR3 length is 14 residues. CDR3 sequence (DNA): TGTGCCAGCAGCTATGGGACAGGTGATCAGCCCCAGCATTTT. Translation: CASSYGTGDQPQHF.

This chain uses TRBV30 with TRBJ1-4; D unclear. The germline V gene has CDR1 GTSNPN and CDR2 SVGIG (reference sequence). Trimming left V 0 bases short and J 7 bases short, with 3 bases between. The CDR3 extends over 11 amino acids. This chain's CDR3 is CAWSVLEKLFF. As DNA, the CDR3 is TGTGCCTGGAGTGTACTTGAAAAACTGTTTTTT.

The chain is built from TRBV9 and TRBJ1-3; no clear D gene. Germline CDR1 reads SGDLS; CDR2 reads YYNGEE. The length of the CDR3 is 17 residues. V was cut by 4 bases and J by 0 bases, with 17 bases left in between. CDR3 loop: CASSPYLVKSSGNTIYF. Written as DNA, the CDR3 is TGTGCCAGCAGCCCCTACCTGGTCAAAAGCTCTGGAAACACCATATATTTT.

This chain uses TRBV6-5 with TRBJ2-2; a weak D match, TRBD2 (6 bases). This CDR3 region has 15 residues. Germline CDR1 MNHEY, CDR2 SVGAGI. Trimming shortened V by 6 bases and J by 0 bases, and 11 bases separated the two germline ends. CDR3 DNA sequence: TGTGCCAGCAGGAGACTAGGCGCGAACACCGGGGAGCTGTTTTTT. Residues: CASRRLGANTGELFF.

As to this clone: The identical CDR3 is also encoded by other nucleotide sequences in the sample. The chain carries TRBV3-1 (or the pseudogene TRBV3-2) and TRBJ1-5; D is uncertain. The V end was cut by 0 bases, the J end by 7 bases, with 10 bases between. This CDR3 contains 14 residues. Germline values: CDR1 LGHDT, CDR2 YNNKEL (reference sequence). DNA of the CDR3: TGTGCCAGCAGCCAAGATTTGAGGGCCCAGCCCCAGCATTTT. As protein: CASSQDLRAQPQHF.

The V and J genes are TRBV7-2 and TRBJ1-4, with a possible D match to TRBD1 (5 bases). V lost 1 base, J lost 7 bases, and 7 bases lay in between. Per germline, CDR1 SGHTA and CDR2 FQGNSA. The CDR3 has 13 amino acids. The CDR3 DNA follows: TGTGCCAGCAGCTTAGGGGGCGTTGAAAAACTGTTTTTT. Amino acids: CASSLGGVEKLFF.

The V and J genes are TRBV5-1 and TRBJ2-3; TRBD1 matches 12 bases. V trimming: 3 bases; J trimming: 6 bases; junction bases outside the gene matches: 5. The germline CDR1 and CDR2 sequences are SGHRS and YFSETQ. This CDR3 is 15 amino acids long. The CDR3 coding sequence is TGCGCCAGCAGCTCGGCGGGACAGGGGGCGGATACGCAGTATTTT. It is translated as CASSSAGQGADTQYF.

The gene calls are TRBV5-1 and TRBJ1-1; D remains unclear. The CDR3 covers 14 residues. Germline CDR1 SGHRS, CDR2 YFSETQ. V shed 2 bases and J shed 0 bases, with 8 bases lying between them. The CDR3 DNA sequence: TGCGCCAGCAGCTTACAAGAAATGAACACTGAAGCTTTCTTT. Translated: CASSLQEMNTEAFF. Full variable domain (rest looked up from reference TRBV5-1 and TRBJ1-1): KAGVTQTPRYLIKTRGQQVTLSCSPISGHRSVSWYQQTPGQGLQFLFEYFSETQRNKGNFPGRFSGRQFSNSRSEMNVSTLELGDSALYLCASSLQEMNTEAFFGQGTRLTVV.

The chain combines TRBV5-1 with TRBJ2-1, with TRBD1 matching 9 bases. Germline V CDR1 and CDR2: SGHRS, YFSETQ. V lost 4 bases and J lost 1; bases outside the gene matches: 6. The CDR3 contains 16 residues. The CDR3 reads CASSTSGTGSYNEQFF. The CDR3 DNA is TGCGCCAGCAGCACCTCCGGGACAGGGTCCTACAATGAGCAGTTCTTC.

The rearrangement links TRBV4-2 to TRBJ1-6; D is uncertain. Trimming left V 2 bases short and J 0 bases short, with 2 bases between. Looked up from germline, CDR1 is LGHNA and CDR2 is YNFKEQ. This CDR3 comprises 14 residues. CDR3 sequence: CASSQRSYNSPLHF. DNA for the CDR3: TGTGCCAGCAGCCAACGCTCCTATAATTCACCCCTCCACTTT.

This clone appeared a few times. The chain combines TRBV11-2 with TRBJ1-2, with D perhaps TRBD1 (5 bases). The germline V gene has CDR1 SGHAT and CDR2 FQNNGV. The CDR3 loop spans 14 amino acids. V lost 0 bases, J lost 8 bases, and 13 bases lay in between. Here the CDR3 DNA reads TGTGCCAGCAGCTTAGACCTCGACAGAGTGGGCTACACCTTC. This translates into CASSLDLDRVGYTF.

The rearrangement links TRBV10-3 to TRBJ1-1, with TRBD1 matching over 7 bases. From germline, CDR1 is ENHRY and CDR2 SYGVKD. The CDR3 is made up of 14 amino acids. V trimming: 10 bases; J trimming: 5 bases; junction bases outside the gene matches: 13. The CDR3 protein is CATAGAGGTTEAFF. Written as DNA, the CDR3 is TGTGCCACCGCGGGTGCAGGGGGGACAACTGAAGCTTTCTTT.

This clone was observed a single time. This chain uses TRBV3-1 (or the pseudogene TRBV3-2) with TRBJ2-7; TRBD1 matches 8 bases. Germline V gives CDR1 LGHDT, CDR2 YNNKEL (reference sequence). V trimming: 1 base; J trimming: 4 bases; junction bases outside the gene matches: 6. The CDR3 loop spans 15 amino acids. For the CDR3, the DNA is TGTGCCAGCAGCCAAGTCGCAGGGGGCAGGTACGAGCAGTACTTC. Translation: CASSQVAGGRYEQYF.

The rearrangement joins TRBV5-4 to TRBJ2-5; no reliable D call. The CDR3 consists of 14 residues. Trimming cost V 0 bases and J 2 bases, with 8 bases left between them. Germline V gives CDR1 SGHNT, CDR2 YYREEE (reference sequence). The DNA for the CDR3 is TGTGCCAGCAGCTTGGTCGCAGAACAAGAGACCCAGTACTTC. Amino acids: CASSLVAEQETQYF.

The V gene is TRBV6-4, the J gene TRBJ2-1; no clear D. CDR1 and CDR2 (germline): MRHNA, SNTAGT. V dropped 5 bases and J dropped 8 bases, with 13 bases sitting between them. The CDR3 extends over 13 amino acids. CDR3 sequence: CASSNWRGDEQFF. The CDR3 nucleotides read TGTGCCAGCAGTAACTGGAGAGGTGATGAGCAGTTCTTC.

This clone is a singleton in its sample. V gene TRBV9 combines with J gene TRBJ2-3; D might be TRBD1 (6 bases). CDR1 is SGDLS, CDR2 YYNGEE, per germline. With 0 bases removed from V and 2 bases from J, the gap between germline ends came to 10 bases. The length of the CDR3 is 15 residues. CDR3 DNA sequence: TGTGCCAGCAGCGTAGCAGGGGCGGCCACAGATACGCAGTATTTT. This gives the protein CASSVAGAATDTQYF.

The chain combines TRBV2 with TRBJ1-2; TRBD1 might be the D (5 bases). V was cut by 2 bases and J by 4 bases, with 11 bases left in between. Germline lookup yields CDR1 SNHLY and CDR2 FYNNEI. The CDR3 contains 14 residues. In DNA, the CDR3 is TGTGCCAGCAGTGAATTGGGGCCGATCTATGGCTACACCTTC. Encoded protein: CASSELGPIYGYTF.

The chain combines TRBV5-1 with TRBJ1-3, with 10 bases that match TRBD1. Germline loops: CDR1 SGHRS, CDR2 YFSETQ. The J segment lost 3 bases and the V segment lost 0 bases, leaving 3 bases of the junction unmatched. The CDR3 totals 16 residues. This CDR3 is CASSLGTGGRGNTIYF. CDR3 sequence (DNA): TGCGCCAGCAGCTTGGGGACAGGGGGTCGTGGAAACACCATATATTTT.

V and J are TRBV20-1 and TRBJ2-5; TRBD2 aligns across 8 bases. Germline CDR1 DFQATT, CDR2 SNEGSKA (reference sequence). This CDR3 is 15 amino acids long. Losses at the gene ends were 3 bases for V and 1 base for J; bases not matched to a gene: 7. CDR3 sequence reads: CSASRAGESQETQYF. In DNA, the CDR3 is TGCAGTGCTAGTCGAGCGGGAGAGAGCCAAGAGACCCAGTACTTC.